This T cell receptor (beta chain) was found in a study of T cell responses to AZD1222 COVID-19 vaccine. General study findings and limits: Baseline antibody screening turned up just a handful of seropositive AZD1222 recipients. In a largely white British group with more females than males, clonal diversity was possibly underestimated. Epitopes outside B.1.351 and B.1.1.7 mutated regions reportedly drew nearly half of spike TCRs.

To note about this clone: Its cognate antigen is unknown.

Pooling covered second doses at about 4 or about 12 weeks. The method was immunoSEQ multiplex PCR; TCRdb's version includes in-frame clones alone and lacks a portion of them. The sample lists fewer than 200,000 clones; around 90% were seen once. The CDR3 is 18 amino acids. Per the germline V gene, CDR1 is MDHEN and CDR2 is SYDVKM. The J segment lost 0 bases and the V segment lost 5 bases, leaving 11 bases of the junction unmatched. This sequence joins TRBV28 and TRBJ2-3; 10 nucleotides align to TRBD2. This clonotype was obtained from an adult who received the AZD1222 COVID-19 vaccine. The sequences come from peripheral blood, collected 28 days after the second AZD1222 dose. This CDR3 reads CASSVQYLAGVSTDTQYF. For the CDR3, the DNA is TGTGCCAGCAGTGTTCAGTACCTAGCGGGGGTTAGCACAGATACGCAGTATTTT.